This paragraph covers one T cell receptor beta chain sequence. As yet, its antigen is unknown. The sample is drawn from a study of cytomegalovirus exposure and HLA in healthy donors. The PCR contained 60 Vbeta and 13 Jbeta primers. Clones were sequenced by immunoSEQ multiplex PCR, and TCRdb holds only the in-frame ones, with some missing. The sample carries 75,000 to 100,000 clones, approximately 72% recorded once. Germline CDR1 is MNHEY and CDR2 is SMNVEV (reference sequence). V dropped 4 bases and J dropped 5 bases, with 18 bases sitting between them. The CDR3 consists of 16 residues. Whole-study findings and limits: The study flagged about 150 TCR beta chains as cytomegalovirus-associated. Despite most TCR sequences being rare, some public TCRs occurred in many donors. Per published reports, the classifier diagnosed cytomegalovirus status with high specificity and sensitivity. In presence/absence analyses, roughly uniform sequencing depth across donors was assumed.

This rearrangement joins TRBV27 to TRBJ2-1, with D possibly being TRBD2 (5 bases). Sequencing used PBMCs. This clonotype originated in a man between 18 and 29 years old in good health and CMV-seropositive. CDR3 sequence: CASSSPQHPGNNEQFF. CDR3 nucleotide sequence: TGTGCCAGCAGTTCCCCACAGCACCCCGGGAACAATGAGCAGTTCTTC.